Reported below is one T cell receptor (beta chain). From germline, CDR1 is SGHKS and CDR2 YYEKEE (reference sequence). The CDR3 runs 15 residues. V shed 4 bases and J shed 7 bases, with 18 bases lying between them. This table comes from immunoSEQ multiplex PCR, and its TCRdb copy is limited to in-frame clones, with some not included. Found here are under 85,000 clones, 90% to 95% of them singletons; the top ten hold 0.2% to 0.25%. The sample originates from a study of T cell changes during pregnancy in multiple sclerosis. The chain is built from TRBV5-5 and TRBJ1-5, with D hard to call. The sequenced sample was CD4+ T cells from peripheral blood mononuclear cells, obtained before pregnancy. This TCR derives from a female donor with multiple sclerosis, enrolled in a pregnancy study. CDR3 sequence reads: CASSPDLVVDQPQHF. The CDR3 coding sequence is TGTGCCAGCAGCCCGGACTTGGTGGTCGACCAGCCCCAGCATTTT.